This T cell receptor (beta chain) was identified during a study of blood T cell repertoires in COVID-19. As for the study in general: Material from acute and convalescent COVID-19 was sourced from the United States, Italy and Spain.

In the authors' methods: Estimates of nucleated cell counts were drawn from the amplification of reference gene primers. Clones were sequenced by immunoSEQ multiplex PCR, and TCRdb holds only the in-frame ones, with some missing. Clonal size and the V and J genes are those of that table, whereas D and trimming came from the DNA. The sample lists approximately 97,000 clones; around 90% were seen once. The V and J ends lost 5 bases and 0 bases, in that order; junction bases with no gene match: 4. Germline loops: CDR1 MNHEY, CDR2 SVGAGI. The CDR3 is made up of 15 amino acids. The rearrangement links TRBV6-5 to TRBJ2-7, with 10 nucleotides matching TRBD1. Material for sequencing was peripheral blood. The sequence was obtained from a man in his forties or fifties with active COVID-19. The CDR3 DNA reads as TGTGCCAGCAGTCGGGGACAGGGGCCCTCCTACGAGCAGTACTTC. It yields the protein CASSRGQGPSYEQYF.